The 27 T cell receptor beta chains reported below all come from one sample, sequenced in a study of T cells in Graves' hyperthyroidism and ophthalmopathy. Amplification yielded TCR beta CDR3 regions, with RNA transcripts as the source. Initially, a first-round RT-PCR of the TCR CDR3 employed the HTBI primer set. TCRdb called the multiplex PCR reads again in MiXCR, with one record for every CDR3 protein. The sample holds over 350,000 distinct CDR3 sequences, approximately 14% seen once. Material: blood. The receptors come from a man younger than 30 with Graves' ophthalmopathy.

The V gene is TRBV19, the J gene TRBJ2-2, with D tentatively TRBD1 or TRBD2 (5 bases each). The CDR3 runs 14 residues. With 7 bases removed from V and 4 bases from J, the gap between germline ends came to 13 bases. Germline V gives CDR1 LNHDA, CDR2 SQIVND (reference sequence). The CDR3 protein is CASIYGAGTGELFF. The CDR3 nucleotides are TGTGCCAGTATCTATGGGGCGGGCACCGGGGAGCTGTTTTTT.

This clonotype was detected a few times. The chain links TRBV7-8 to TRBJ2-2; 9 bases agree with TRBD2. Germline CDR1 reads SGHVS; CDR2 reads FQNEAQ. V was pared by 2 bases and J by 5 bases, with 3 bases of the junction left unmatched. The CDR3 covers 15 residues. In nucleotides, the CDR3 is TGTGCCAGCAGCTTATCTAGCGGGATGACCGGGGAGCTGTTTTTT. Protein sequence: CASSLSSGMTGELFF.

There are many counts of this clonotype. The genes are TRBV24-1 and TRBJ2-7, with D hard to call. V shed 4 bases and J shed 2 bases, with 8 bases lying between them. Germline CDR1 reads KGHDR; CDR2 reads SFDVKD. The CDR3 consists of 13 residues. CDR3 region: CATSDGHTYEQYF. CDR3 bases: TGTGCCACCAGTGACGGGCATACCTACGAGCAGTACTTC.

V usage is TRBV13 and J usage is TRBJ1-4; D might be TRBD1 (6 bases). There are 15 residues in the CDR3. V lost 5 bases to trimming and J lost 7 bases, with 17 bases between them. The germline gives CDR1 PRHDT, CDR2 FYEKMQ (reference sequence). The CDR3 spells CASSTRGGESEKLFF. In DNA, the CDR3 is TGTGCCAGCAGCACCCGAGGGGGGGAGAGTGAAAAACTGTTTTTT.

This clonotype has more than one count but fewer than ten. The chain has TRBV20-1 and TRBJ2-5; D gene ambiguous. The CDR3 has 13 residues. V gave up 1 base and J gave up 4 bases, with 10 bases separating them. Per the germline V gene, CDR1 is DFQATT and CDR2 is SNEGSKA (reference sequence). The DNA for the CDR3 is TGCAGTGCTAGAGTGCAGCTCGGAGAGACCCAGTACTTC. The encoded protein is CSARVQLGETQYF.

In its sample, this clonotype was seen many times. CDR3 residues: CASRWTGGDLDEQYF. The CDR3 bases are TGTGCCAGCAGATGGACAGGGGGAGATCTAGACGAGCAGTACTTC. The V call is TRBV6-1, the J call TRBJ2-7, with TRBD1 matching over 10 bases. This CDR3 region has 15 residues. The V gene's germline CDR1 is MNHNS and CDR2 SASEGT. The junction had 10 bases not matched to a gene; V was cut back by 6 bases and J by 5 bases.

Points on this clonotype: This may be a read error: a much more frequent sequence differs by one nucleotide. The rearrangement joins TRBV5-1 to TRBJ1-1; D is unresolved. With 4 bases removed from V and 10 bases from J, the gap between germline ends came to 20 bases. Germline CDR1 is SGHRS and CDR2 is YFSETQ. The CDR3 spans 14 residues. The CDR3 sequence: CASSPYTPLNGAFF. The CDR3 nucleotides are TGCGCCAGCAGCCCTTACACCCCTTTGAACGGAGCTTTCTTT. Complete variable domain (other parts from reference TRBV5-1 and TRBJ1-1): KAGVTQTPRYLIKTRGQQVTLSCSPISGHRSVSWYQQTPGQGLQFLFEYFSETQRNKGNFPGRFSGRQFSNSRSEMNVSTLELGDSALYLCASSPYTPLNGAFFGQGTRLTVV.

This clonotype was seen ten or more times. This rearrangement joins TRBV9 to TRBJ2-7, with 10 bases aligning to TRBD1. With 3 bases clipped from V and 3 bases from J, the junction kept 3 bases outside the gene matches. Germline V lookup: CDR1 SGDLS, CDR2 YYNGEE. The CDR3 is 14 amino acids. Written as DNA, the CDR3 is TGTGCCAGCAGCGCCGGACAGGGGGACTACGAGCAGTACTTC. Protein sequence: CASSAGQGDYEQYF.

V usage is TRBV27 and J usage is TRBJ2-2; no definite D call. Germline V gene data show CDR1 as MNHEY and CDR2 as SMNVEV (reference sequence). CDR3 length equals 11 residues. V gave up 7 bases and J gave up 6 bases, with 6 bases separating them. CDR3 amino acids: CASKGPGELFF. CDR3 bases: TGTGCCAGCAAGGGTCCCGGGGAGCTGTTTTTT.

In its sample, this clonotype was seen many times. The chain combines TRBV15 with TRBJ2-7, with no clear D. Per the germline V gene, CDR1 is LNHNV and CDR2 is YYDKDF (reference sequence). This CDR3 has 12 amino acids. V was shortened by 5 bases and J by 2 bases, with 7 bases between the two germline ends. CDR3 region: CATSQIPYEQYF. The CDR3 DNA reads TGTGCCACCAGCCAGATCCCCTACGAGCAGTACTTC. Filled out from reference TRBV15 and TRBJ2-7, the complete variable domain reads DAMVIQNPRYQVTQFGKPVTLSCSQTLNHNVMYWYQQKSSQAPKLLFHYYDKDFNNEADTPDNFQSRRPNTSFCFLDIRSPGLGDTAMYLCATSQIPYEQYFGPGTRLTVT.

A few counts support this clonotype. The rearrangement uses TRBV7-3 and TRBJ2-1, with no clear D. CDR1 and CDR2 from the germline V gene are SGHTA and FQGTGA. CDR3 length: 14 residues. V lost 0 bases, J lost 6 bases, and 9 bases lay in between. The CDR3 sequence: CASSLTGLINEQFF. CDR3 DNA: TGTGCCAGCAGCTTAACCGGGCTCATCAATGAGCAGTTCTTC.

The gene calls are TRBV19 and TRBJ1-6, with D possibly TRBD1 on 6 matching bases. Germline CDR1 LNHDA, CDR2 SQIVND (reference sequence). The CDR3 spans 15 residues. Between the trimmed V and J ends, which lost 5 bases and 9 bases, there was a span of 17 bases. The CDR3 bases are TGTGCCAGTAGTTCCCAGGCAGGGGATATTTCACCCCTCCACTTT. It codes for CASSSQAGDISPLHF.

This clonotype was counted at least ten times. The chain joins TRBV7-2 to TRBJ1-2; D is unresolved. With 1 base removed from V and 2 bases from J, the gap between germline ends came to 11 bases. This CDR3 is built from 15 residues. From germline, CDR1 is SGHTA and CDR2 FQGNSA. CDR3 sequence: CASSLERRVNYGYTF. CDR3 coding DNA: TGTGCCAGCAGCTTAGAGAGACGGGTAAACTATGGCTACACCTTC.

This clonotype appeared many times. The V and J genes are TRBV18 and TRBJ1-1; D is perhaps TRBD1 (6 bases). V was trimmed by 3 bases and J by 1 base, leaving 9 bases between them. Germline lookup yields CDR1 KGHSH and CDR2 LQKENI. The CDR3 is 14 amino acids. Here the CDR3 DNA reads TGTGCCAGCTCACCTGGGACACCGAACACTGAAGCTTTCTTT. Protein product: CASSPGTPNTEAFF. The full variable domain, in which reference TRBV18 and TRBJ1-1 provide the parts outside the CDR3, is NAGVMQNPRHLVRRRGQEARLRCSPMKGHSHVYWYRQLPEEGLKFMVYLQKENIIDESGMPKERFSAEFPKEGPSILRIQQVVRGDSAAYFCASSPGTPNTEAFFGQGTRLTVV.

This clonotype was counted at least ten times. The rearrangement joins TRBV3-1 to TRBJ1-1; D might be TRBD1 (5 bases). Trimming took off 0 bases at V and 5 bases at J, with 10 bases between the two ends. CDR1 is LGHDT and CDR2 is YNNKEL in the germline V gene (reference sequence). CDR3 length: 14 amino acids. CDR3 residues: CASSQDTGRTEAFF. For the CDR3, the DNA is TGTGCCAGCAGCCAAGATACGGGACGGACTGAAGCTTTCTTT.

The gene calls are TRBV30 and TRBJ1-6; weak D call: TRBD1 (5 bases). CDR1 and CDR2 (germline): GTSNPN, SVGIG (reference sequence). Trimming left V 5 bases short and J 10 bases short, with 15 bases between. This CDR3 is 13 amino acids long. The CDR3 nucleotides are TGTGCCTGGGATAGGGGAGGAGGATCACCCCTCCACTTT. Amino acids: CAWDRGGGSPLHF.

The chain combines TRBV20-1 with TRBJ2-1; TRBD2 agrees at 11 bases. There are 16 residues in the CDR3. V lost 3 bases, J lost 8 bases, and 12 bases stayed unmatched. The germline V gene encodes CDR1 DFQATT and CDR2 SNEGSKA (reference sequence). For the CDR3, the DNA is TGCAGTGCTAGTCCACTAGCGGGGGTTACTTTCGATGAGCAGTTCTTC. Protein: CSASPLAGVTFDEQFF.

The table lists this clonotype with many counts. The chain combines TRBV4-1 with TRBJ2-1; D gene unclear. This CDR3 region has 15 residues. CDR1 is MGHRA, CDR2 YSYEKL, per germline. The V and J ends lost 4 bases and 7 bases respectively, with 17 bases between them. CDR3 in DNA: TGCGCCAGCAGCCGGCGAAAGTGGGCGGAGAATGAGCAGTTCTTC. Its translation is CASSRRKWAENEQFF.

About this clonotype: This may be a read error: a much more frequent sequence differs by one nucleotide. The V gene is TRBV7-2, the J gene TRBJ1-5; D unresolved. The CDR3 extends over 14 amino acids. From germline, CDR1 is SGHTA and CDR2 FQGNSA. This CDR3 reads CASSPGVGNQSQHF. The CDR3 region has the DNA TGTGCCAGCAGCCCGGGTGTGGGCAATCAGTCCCAGCATTTT.

The V gene is TRBV7-9, the J gene TRBJ1-4; 9 bases align to TRBD1. The germline V gene encodes CDR1 SEHNR and CDR2 FQNEAQ (reference sequence). The junction had 5 bases not matched to a gene; V was cut back by 5 bases and J by 4 bases. The CDR3 is 15 amino acids. For the CDR3, the DNA is TGTGCCAGCAGCCCGGGACAGGGCAATAATGAAAAACTGTTTTTT. Translation: CASSPGQGNNEKLFF.

This clonotype was observed at least ten times. The chain links TRBV20-1 to TRBJ2-1; D gene ambiguous. Trimming stripped 4 bases from V and 9 bases from J, with 10 bases between. This CDR3 has 11 amino acids. The germline V gene has CDR1 DFQATT and CDR2 SNEGSKA (reference sequence). CDR3 DNA: TGCAGTGCTACAGAACGAGGTGAGCAGTTCTTC. This codes for CSATERGEQFF.

This clonotype was detected ten times or more. The CDR3: CASSPTGSYTEAFF. Written as DNA, the CDR3 is TGTGCCAGCTCTCCGACAGGTAGTTACACTGAAGCTTTCTTT. The chain recombines TRBV18 with TRBJ1-1; perhaps TRBD1 as D (6 bases). The V end was cut by 6 bases, the J end by 3 bases, with 14 bases between. The germline V gene has CDR1 KGHSH and CDR2 LQKENI. This CDR3 comprises 14 residues.

The sample holds many counts of this clonotype. V usage is TRBV29-1 and J usage is TRBJ2-1; maybe TRBD2 (6 bases). V lost 7 bases and J 6 bases, leaving 19 bases between the germline ends. Germline-derived CDR1 and CDR2 are SQVTM and ANQGSEA. The CDR3 loop spans 14 amino acids. The CDR3 sequence: CSGGDLGDPNEQFF. DNA for the CDR3: TGCAGCGGGGGGGACTTGGGAGACCCCAATGAGCAGTTCTTC.

This clonotype has a handful of counts. The rearrangement uses TRBV5-1 and TRBJ1-1; D is undetermined. V lost 5 bases and J 10 bases, leaving 12 bases between the germline ends. There are 11 residues in the CDR3. Germline V CDR1 and CDR2: SGHRS, YFSETQ. The CDR3 protein is CASRDGFGAFF. CDR3 nucleotide sequence: TGCGCCAGCAGGGACGGTTTTGGAGCTTTCTTT.

A few counts support this clonotype. This chain joins TRBV6-1 and TRBJ2-7; 7 bases agree with TRBD2. V lost 5 bases, J lost 3 bases, and 7 bases stayed unmatched. The CDR3 has 14 residues. Germline V gene data show CDR1 as MNHNS and CDR2 as SASEGT. CDR3 in DNA: TGTGCCAGCAGTTACGGGGGGATCTTCTACGAGCAGTACTTC. It encodes CASSYGGIFYEQYF.

Ten or more counts support this clonotype. The V and J genes are TRBV12-3 or TRBV12-4 and TRBJ1-4; 8 bases fit TRBD1. V was pared by 7 bases and J by 5 bases, with 6 bases of the junction left unmatched. The CDR3 covers 14 residues. The CDR3 sequence: CASNAGQANEKLFF. The CDR3 DNA sequence: TGTGCCAGCAACGCGGGACAGGCGAATGAAAAACTGTTTTTT.

This clonotype was observed at least ten times. The rearrangement links TRBV18 to TRBJ2-7; D uncertain. The CDR3 has 14 residues. Germline CDR1 KGHSH, CDR2 LQKENI. The V gene lost 8 bases and the J gene lost 4 bases, with 18 bases spanning the gap. This chain's CDR3 is CASRLGSVGYEQYF. The DNA of the CDR3 is TGTGCCAGCCGCCTAGGGTCGGTGGGTTACGAGCAGTACTTC.